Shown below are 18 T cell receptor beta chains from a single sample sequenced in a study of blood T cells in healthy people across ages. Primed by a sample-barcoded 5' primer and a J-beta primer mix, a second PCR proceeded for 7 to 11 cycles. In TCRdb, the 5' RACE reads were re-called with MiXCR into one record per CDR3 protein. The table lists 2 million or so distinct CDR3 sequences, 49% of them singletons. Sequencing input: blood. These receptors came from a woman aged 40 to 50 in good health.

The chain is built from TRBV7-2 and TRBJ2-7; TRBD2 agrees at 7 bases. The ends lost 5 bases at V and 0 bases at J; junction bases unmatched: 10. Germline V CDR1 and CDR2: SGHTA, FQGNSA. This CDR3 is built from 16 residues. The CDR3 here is CASSLLRGGGSYEQYF. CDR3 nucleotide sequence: TGTGCCAGCAGCCTTCTACGTGGGGGGGGCTCCTACGAGCAGTACTTC. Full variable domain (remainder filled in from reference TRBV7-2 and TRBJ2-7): GAGVSQSPSNKVTEKGKDVELRCDPISGHTALYWYRQSLGQGLEFLIYFQGNSAPDKSGLPSDRFSAERTGGSVSTLTIQRTQQEDSAVYLCASSLLRGGGSYEQYFGPGTRLTVT.

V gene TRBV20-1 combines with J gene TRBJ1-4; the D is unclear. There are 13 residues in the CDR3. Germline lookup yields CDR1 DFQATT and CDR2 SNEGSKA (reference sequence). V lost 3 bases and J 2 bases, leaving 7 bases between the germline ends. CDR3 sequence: CSASGLTNEKLFF. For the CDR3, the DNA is TGCAGTGCTAGTGGGCTGACTAATGAAAAACTGTTTTTT.

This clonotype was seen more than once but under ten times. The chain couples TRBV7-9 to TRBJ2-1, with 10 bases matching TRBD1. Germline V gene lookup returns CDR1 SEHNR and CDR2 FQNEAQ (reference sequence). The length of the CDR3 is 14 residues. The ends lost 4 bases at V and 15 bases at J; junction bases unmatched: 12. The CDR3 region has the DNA TGTGCCAGCAGCTCCCTGTCGGGACAGGGGAGTACGTTCTTC. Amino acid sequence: CASSSLSGQGSTFF.

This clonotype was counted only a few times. CDR3 nucleotide sequence: TGTGCCAGCAGAGGGGCCCCTGGGGATGGCTACACCTTC. It codes for CASRGAPGDGYTF. The J gene is TRBJ1-2, the V gene TRBV6-5; D might be TRBD1 (5 bases). This CDR3 contains 13 residues. Trimming shortened V by 6 bases and J by 6 bases, and 14 bases separated the two germline ends. Germline V gene sequence: CDR1 MNHEY, CDR2 SVGAGI.

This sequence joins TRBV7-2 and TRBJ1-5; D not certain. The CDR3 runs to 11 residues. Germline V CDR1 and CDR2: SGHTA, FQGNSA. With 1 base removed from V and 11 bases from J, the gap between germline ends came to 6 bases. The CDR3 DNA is TGTGCCAGCAGCTTAGGTGGAGCCCAGCATTTT. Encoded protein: CASSLGGAQHF.

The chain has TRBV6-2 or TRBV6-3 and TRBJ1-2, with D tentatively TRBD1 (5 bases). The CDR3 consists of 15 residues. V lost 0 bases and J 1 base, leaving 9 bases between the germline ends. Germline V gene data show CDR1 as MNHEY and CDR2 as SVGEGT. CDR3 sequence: CASSYSGRINYGYTF. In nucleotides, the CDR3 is TGTGCCAGCAGTTACTCGGGACGGATTAACTATGGCTACACCTTC.

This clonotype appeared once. This CDR3 is CASTGTGSKGGNEQFF. The CDR3 DNA reads TGTGCCAGCACCGGGACAGGATCTAAAGGTGGCAATGAGCAGTTCTTC. V gene TRBV27 combines with J gene TRBJ2-1; TRBD1 aligns across 8 bases. With 7 bases clipped from V and 6 bases from J, the junction kept 14 bases outside the gene matches. The CDR3 is 16 residues long. Germline loops: CDR1 MNHEY, CDR2 SMNVEV (reference sequence).

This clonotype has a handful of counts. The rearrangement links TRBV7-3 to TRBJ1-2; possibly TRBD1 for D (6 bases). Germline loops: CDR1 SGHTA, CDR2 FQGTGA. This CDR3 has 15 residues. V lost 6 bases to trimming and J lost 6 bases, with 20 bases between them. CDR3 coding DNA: TGTGCCAGCAGGGAACAGGGTTCGGTGTCTAATGGCTACACCTTC. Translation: CASREQGSVSNGYTF.

DNA of the CDR3: TGCAGTGCTAGAGATTCGAGGTTCCCGACCTACGAGCAGTACTTC. Translating it yields CSARDSRFPTYEQYF. The V call is TRBV20-1, the J call TRBJ2-7; D is unresolved. Germline V gene data show CDR1 as DFQATT and CDR2 as SNEGSKA (reference sequence). The CDR3 length is 15 residues. The germline V and J ends were trimmed by 0 bases and 2 bases, with 14 bases remaining between them.

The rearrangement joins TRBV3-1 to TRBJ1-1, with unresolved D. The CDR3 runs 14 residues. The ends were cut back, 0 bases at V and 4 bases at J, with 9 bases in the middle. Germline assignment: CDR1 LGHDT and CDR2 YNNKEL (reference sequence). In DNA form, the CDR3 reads TGTGCCAGCAGCCAAGAGGTCTCGGGCACTGAAGCTTTCTTT. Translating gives CASSQEVSGTEAFF.

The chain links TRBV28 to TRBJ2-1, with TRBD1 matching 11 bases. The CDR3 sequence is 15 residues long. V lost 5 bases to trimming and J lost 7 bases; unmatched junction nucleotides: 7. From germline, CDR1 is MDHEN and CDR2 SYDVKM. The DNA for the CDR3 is TGTGCCAGCAGTGTCTGGACAGGGGGCTCAAATGAGCAGTTCTTC. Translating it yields CASSVWTGGSNEQFF.

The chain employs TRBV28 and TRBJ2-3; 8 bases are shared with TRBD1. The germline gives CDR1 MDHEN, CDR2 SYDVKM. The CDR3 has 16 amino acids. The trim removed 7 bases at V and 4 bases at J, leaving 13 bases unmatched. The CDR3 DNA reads TGTGCCAGCATCCTGGGCAGGGGGCTTGGAGCAGATACGCAGTATTTT. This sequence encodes CASILGRGLGADTQYF. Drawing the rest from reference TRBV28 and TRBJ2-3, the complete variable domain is DVKVTQSSRYLVKRTGEKVFLECVQDMDHENMFWYRQDPGLGLRLIYFSYDVKMKEKGDIPEGYSVSREKKERFSLILESASTNQTSMYLCASILGRGLGADTQYFGPGTRLTVL.

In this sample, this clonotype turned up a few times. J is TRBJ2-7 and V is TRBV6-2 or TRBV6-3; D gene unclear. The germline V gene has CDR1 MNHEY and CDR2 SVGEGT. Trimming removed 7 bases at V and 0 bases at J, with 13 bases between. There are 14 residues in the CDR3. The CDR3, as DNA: TGTGCCAGCATGGACCGCTCATTCTCCTACGAGCAGTACTTC. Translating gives CASMDRSFSYEQYF.

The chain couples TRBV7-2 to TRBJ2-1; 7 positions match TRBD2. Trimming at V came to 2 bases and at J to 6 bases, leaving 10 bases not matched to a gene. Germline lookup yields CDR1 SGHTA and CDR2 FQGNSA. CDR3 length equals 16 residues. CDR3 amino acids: CTSSLSGGGYRNEQFF. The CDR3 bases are TGTACCAGCAGCTTATCTGGGGGGGGGTATCGCAATGAGCAGTTCTTC.

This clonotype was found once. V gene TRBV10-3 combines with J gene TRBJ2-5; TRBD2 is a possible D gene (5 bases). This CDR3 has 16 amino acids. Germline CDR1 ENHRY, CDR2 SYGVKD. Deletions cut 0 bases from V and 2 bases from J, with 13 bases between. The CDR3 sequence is CAISESGSAAQETQYF. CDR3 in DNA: TGTGCCATCAGTGAGTCGGGTAGCGCGGCGCAAGAGACCCAGTACTTC.

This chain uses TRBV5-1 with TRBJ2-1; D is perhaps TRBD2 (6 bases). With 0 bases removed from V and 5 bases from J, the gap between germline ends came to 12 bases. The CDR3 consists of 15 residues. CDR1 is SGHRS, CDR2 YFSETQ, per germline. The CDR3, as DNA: TGCGCCAGCAGCTTGGTGTTTGGGGGGAACAATGAGCAGTTCTTC. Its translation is CASSLVFGGNNEQFF.

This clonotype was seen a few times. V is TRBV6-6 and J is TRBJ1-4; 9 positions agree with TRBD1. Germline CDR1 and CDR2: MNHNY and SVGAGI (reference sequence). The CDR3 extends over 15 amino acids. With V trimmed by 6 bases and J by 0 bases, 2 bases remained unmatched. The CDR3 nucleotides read TGTGCCAGCAGCTGGACAGGGGCAACTAATGAAAAACTGTTTTTT. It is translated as CASSWTGATNEKLFF.

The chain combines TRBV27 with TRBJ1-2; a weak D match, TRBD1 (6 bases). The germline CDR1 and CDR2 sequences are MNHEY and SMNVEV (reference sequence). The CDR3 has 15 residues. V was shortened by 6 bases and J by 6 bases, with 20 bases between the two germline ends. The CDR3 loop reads CASSSYRDGLDGYTF. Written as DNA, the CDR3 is TGTGCCAGCAGCTCCTACAGGGACGGATTGGATGGCTACACCTTC.